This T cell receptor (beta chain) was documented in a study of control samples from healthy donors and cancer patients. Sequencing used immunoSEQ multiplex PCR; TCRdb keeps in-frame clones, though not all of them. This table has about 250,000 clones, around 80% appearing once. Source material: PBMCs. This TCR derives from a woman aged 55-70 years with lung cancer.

The CDR3 sequence: CASSKVGGLTSGRDTQYF. CDR3 nucleotides: TGTGCCAGCAGCAAAGTAGGGGGTTTGACTAGCGGACGGGATACGCAGTATTTT. The chain uses TRBV4-2 and TRBJ2-3; 9 bases line up with TRBD2. There are 18 residues in the CDR3. Germline CDR1 LGHNA, CDR2 YNFKEQ. J gave up 6 bases and V 5 bases, and 18 bases lay outside the gene matches.